This TCR beta chain was recorded in a study of T cell changes during pregnancy in multiple sclerosis. Clones were read by immunoSEQ multiplex PCR, and TCRdb kept only the in-frame ones, dropping some. The sample has under 80,000 clones, 80% to 95% seen once. Germline V lookup: CDR1 ENHRY, CDR2 SYGVKD. The CDR3 is 14 amino acids. V lost 7 bases, J lost 1 base, and 13 bases lay in between. The sample in question was peripheral blood, obtained before pregnancy. The sequence was collected from a female donor with multiple sclerosis, enrolled in a pregnancy study. This chain connects TRBV10-3 to TRBJ1-1; D gene uncertain. In DNA form, the CDR3 reads TGTGCCATCAACAAGCGGCAGGAGAACACTGAAGCTTTCTTT. This codes for CAINKRQENTEAFF.